This T cell receptor (beta chain) came from a study of regulatory T cells in long-lasting Graves disease. General study points: Accuracy was possibly reduced by small sample size.

For this clonotype: Its target is unknown. This may be a read error, as it is one base from a much larger clone.

As for time point: newly diagnosed GD, antithyroid drugs for less than 3 months. The TCR library was prepared using RNA isolated from PBMCs. The CDR3 length is 18 residues. The V and J ends lost 0 bases and 0 bases, in that order; junction bases with no gene match: 4. Germline V gene sequence: CDR1 MNHEY, CDR2 SVGAGI. Building the TCR beta libraries relied on iRepertoire HTBI primers, and CDR3 regions underwent Arm-PCR. TCRdb fed the multiplex PCR reads into MiXCR, producing one record per CDR3 protein. The profile shows 350,000 to 550,000 distinct CDR3 sequences, around 17% of them singletons. The same data also went into a second study, on T cells in Graves' hyperthyroidism and ophthalmopathy.

The clonotype originates from a woman younger than 35 with Graves disease. The rearrangement links TRBV6-5 to TRBJ2-3; 12 bases fit TRBD2. The source was peripheral blood mononuclear cells (PBMCs), collected at new diagnosis, from a patient treated with antithyroid drugs. The CDR3 nucleotides read TGTGCCAGCAGTTACTCGGGCGGGACTAGCGGGAGCACAGATACGCAGTATTTT. Translated, it gives CASSYSGGTSGSTDTQYF.